This record looks at one TCR beta chain sequence and its context. What it binds is unknown. The data were taken from a study of cytomegalovirus exposure and HLA in healthy donors. Study-level results: Segments of the TCR beta V type were, in most cases, productive about 87% or about 30% of the time in an earlier analysis. One variant, a missense change in DCLRE1C, was linked in a later analysis to TCR beta V- and J-gene trimming.

V shed 2 bases, J shed 2 bases, and the junction held 9 bases outside the gene matches. CDR1 is MNHEY, CDR2 SMNVEV, per germline (reference sequence). The CDR3 loop spans 17 amino acids. The PCR made use of 60 Vbeta and 13 Jbeta primers. Repertoires were generated with immunoSEQ multiplex PCR, while TCRdb's copy carries only in-frame clones and drops some. The profile shows 130,000 or so clones, more than 75% of them singletons. The chain has TRBV27 and TRBJ2-7, with 10 bases matching TRBD2. This TCR was recovered from a man aged 18 to 35 in good health and CMV-seropositive. The sequenced sample consisted of PBMCs. The chain's CDR3 is CASSLRRGTSGTYEQYF. CDR3 DNA sequence: TGTGCCAGCAGTTTAAGGCGTGGTACTAGCGGGACCTACGAGCAGTACTTC.